This is a list of T cell receptor beta chains from one sample in a study of shared clonotypes between healthy human individuals. Using immunoSEQ multiplex PCR, the repertoire was profiled, and TCRdb retains in-frame clones only, with some absent. Of roughly 530,000 clones listed, less than 96% are singletons. Sequencing input: naive CD4+ T cells sorted from blood. The source of these receptors is a woman younger than 45 in good health. The CDR3 runs from the conserved cysteine through the conserved F or W. The D gene is left open where the match is weak. Not every row has a clone size; where given, it reads once, few, many or a size class.

abundance	v_gene	j_gene	d_gene	CDR3aa	CDR3nt
NA	TRBV25-1	TRBJ2-1	NA	CASSTAWVAAYNEQFF	TGTGCCAGCAGTACCGCTTGGGTAGCGGCCTACAATGAGCAGTTCTTC
once	TRBV20-1	TRBJ1-4	NA	CSALGEKLFF	TGCAGTGCTCTTGGGGAAAAACTGTTTTTT
NA	TRBV25-1	TRBJ2-2	TRBD1	CASSTGQGIGELFF	TGTGCCAGCAGTACGGGACAGGGGATCGGGGAGCTGTTTTTT
NA	TRBV18	TRBJ2-7	NA	CASSQARQGGSYEQYF	TGTGCCAGCTCTCAAGCTAGACAGGGAGGGTCCTACGAGCAGTACTTC
NA	TRBV28	TRBJ2-3	NA	CASSLQGSRPDTQYF	TGTGCCAGCAGTTTACAGGGTTCCCGGCCAGATACGCAGTATTTT
NA	TRBV7-2	TRBJ2-7	NA	CASSWGPQGSYEQYF	TGTGCCAGCAGCTGGGGTCCTCAGGGGTCCTACGAGCAGTACTTC
NA	TRBV2	TRBJ2-7	NA	CASSLDSTYEQYF	TGTGCCAGCAGTTTGGACAGTACCTACGAGCAGTACTTC
NA	TRBV5-1	TRBJ2-7	NA	CASSIRGAEQYF	TGCGCCAGCAGCATAAGAGGCGCCGAGCAGTACTTC
NA	TRBV28	TRBJ1-2	NA	CASRGEGYGYTF	TGTGCCAGCAGGGGGGAGGGGTATGGCTACACCTTC
NA	TRBV28	TRBJ1-5	NA	CASSYGRYQPQHF	TGTGCCAGCAGTTATGGGCGGTATCAGCCCCAGCATTTT
NA	TRBV18	TRBJ2-2	NA	CASSGPGESTGELFF	TGTGCCAGCTCAGGCCCCGGGGAATCGACCGGGGAGCTGTTTTTT
NA	TRBV7-2	TRBJ2-7	TRBD2	CASSLSGSSYEQYF	TGTGCCAGCAGCCTGAGCGGGAGTTCGTACGAGCAGTACTTC
NA	TRBV5-4	TRBJ2-7	TRBD2	CASSLRLAGSEQYF	TGTGCCAGCAGCTTGAGACTAGCGGGAAGCGAGCAGTACTTC
NA	TRBV28	TRBJ1-1	NA	CASSFRGWNTEAFF	TGTGCCAGCAGTTTCCGAGGATGGAACACTGAAGCTTTCTTT
NA	TRBV2	TRBJ2-3	NA	CASIQTASTDTQYF	TGTGCCAGCATCCAGACCGCTAGCACAGATACGCAGTATTTT
NA	TRBV18	TRBJ1-4	NA	CASSPAGREKLFF	TGTGCCAGCTCACCAGCAGGCCGCGAAAAACTGTTTTTT
once	TRBV4-1	TRBJ1-6	NA	CASSQGTRPGYGRNSPLHF	TGCGCCAGCAGCCAAGGAACACGGCCAGGGTACGGGAGAAATTCACCCCTCCACTTT
NA	TRBV15	TRBJ2-1	NA	CATSSRNLNEQFF	TGTGCCACCAGCAGTCGGAACCTCAATGAGCAGTTCTTC
NA	TRBV28	TRBJ1-3	NA	CASGGTGYSGNTIYF	TGTGCCAGCGGCGGTACAGGGTACTCTGGAAACACCATATATTTT
NA	TRBV10-3	TRBJ2-1	TRBD2	CAISSSGTSGTLSYNEQFF	TGTGCCATCAGTTCCTCCGGGACTAGCGGGACCCTCTCCTACAATGAGCAGTTCTTC
NA	TRBV25-1	TRBJ2-7	TRBD1	CASRTGASYEQYF	TGTGCCAGCAGAACAGGGGCGTCCTACGAGCAGTACTTC
NA	TRBV4-1	TRBJ1-5	NA	CASSQESSSAQHF	TGCGCCAGCAGCCAAGAATCCTCTTCGGCCCAGCATTTT
NA	TRBV15	TRBJ1-2	NA	CATSRFSSGGYTF	TGTGCCACCAGCAGGTTCAGTTCGGGGGGCTACACCTTC
NA	TRBV19	TRBJ2-2	TRBD1	CASRPLVVQGDTGELFF	TGTGCCAGTAGACCACTAGTAGTACAGGGGGACACCGGGGAGCTGTTTTTT
NA	TRBV29-1	TRBJ2-7	NA	CSVGLGGSSYEQYF	TGCAGCGTTGGATTGGGTGGGTCCTCCTACGAGCAGTACTTC
NA	TRBV7-9	TRBJ1-1	TRBD1	CASSPGQGVFTEAFF	TGTGCCAGCAGCCCAGGACAGGGGGTGTTCACTGAAGCTTTCTTT
NA	TRBV18	TRBJ1-1	NA	CASSPPGTWNTEAFF	TGTGCCAGCTCACCACCGGGCACGTGGAACACTGAAGCTTTCTTT
NA	TRBV2	TRBJ2-7	TRBD2	CACKERGPSSYEQYF	TGTGCCTGCAAGGAGCGGGGGCCCAGCTCCTACGAGCAGTACTTC
NA	TRBV11-2	TRBJ2-7	NA	CASSPLSGEGEQYF	TGTGCCAGCAGCCCACTATCGGGAGAGGGCGAGCAGTACTTC
NA	TRBV7-6	TRBJ2-2	TRBD2	CASSLGLAGVSNTGELFF	TGTGCCAGCAGCTTAGGACTAGCGGGAGTATCGAACACCGGGGAGCTGTTTTTT
NA	TRBV5-1	TRBJ2-5	NA	CASSPEGRAGRETQYF	TGCGCCAGCAGCCCCGAGGGTCGGGCGGGCAGGGAGACCCAGTACTTC
NA	TRBV6-1	TRBJ1-2	NA	CASSEADGFYGYTF	TGTGCCAGCAGTGAAGCCGACGGGTTCTATGGCTACACCTTC
NA	TRBV18	TRBJ2-1	TRBD2	CASSPMTSGSALGNEQFF	TGTGCCAGCTCACCAATGACTAGCGGGAGCGCCTTGGGGAATGAGCAGTTCTTC
NA	TRBV18	TRBJ2-7	NA	CASSQTGIPYEQYF	TGTGCCAGCTCCCAAACCGGGATACCCTACGAGCAGTACTTC
once	TRBV18	TRBJ1-4	NA	CASSPYEGTANEKLFF	TGTGCCAGCTCACCTTACGAGGGGACGGCTAATGAAAAACTGTTTTTT
NA	TRBV28	TRBJ1-2	NA	CASTPPGTIYGYTF	TGTGCCAGCACCCCTCCGGGAACCATCTATGGCTACACCTTC
NA	TRBV18	TRBJ2-7	TRBD2	CASSPGSGSGYEQYF	TGTGCCAGCTCACCGGGTAGCGGGAGCGGGTACGAGCAGTACTTC
once	TRBV10-2	TRBJ2-2	NA	CASSAGGELFF	TGCGCCAGCAGTGCGGGCGGGGAGCTGTTTTTT
NA	TRBV2	TRBJ2-3	NA	CASRFREVGDTQYF	TGTGCCAGCAGATTTAGGGAGGTCGGGGATACGCAGTATTTT
NA	TRBV7-9	TRBJ1-5	TRBD1	CASSLWTGDPYSNQPQHF	TGTGCCAGCAGCTTGTGGACAGGAGACCCCTATAGCAATCAGCCCCAGCATTTT
NA	TRBV19	TRBJ1-2	NA	CASSIAPVTVHYGYTF	TGTGCCAGTAGTATAGCTCCCGTTACAGTTCACTATGGCTACACCTTC
NA	TRBV28	TRBJ1-1	TRBD1	CASSSGQGRNTEAFF	TGTGCCAGCAGTTCCGGACAGGGACGGAACACTGAAGCTTTCTTT
NA	TRBV7-8	TRBJ1-2	NA	CASSEGNYGYTF	TGTGCCAGCAGCGAGGGCAACTATGGCTACACCTTC